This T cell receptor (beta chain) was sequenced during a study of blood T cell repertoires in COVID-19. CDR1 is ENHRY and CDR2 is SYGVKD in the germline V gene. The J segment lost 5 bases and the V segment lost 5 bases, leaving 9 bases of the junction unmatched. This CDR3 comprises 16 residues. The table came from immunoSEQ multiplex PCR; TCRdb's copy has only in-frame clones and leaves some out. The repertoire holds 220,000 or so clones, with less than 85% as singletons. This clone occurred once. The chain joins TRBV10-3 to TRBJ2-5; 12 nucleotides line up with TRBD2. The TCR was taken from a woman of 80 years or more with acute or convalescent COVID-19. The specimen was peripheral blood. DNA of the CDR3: TGTGCCATCAGTCTAGCGGGGGGGCCTCGTGGGGAGACCCAGTACTTC. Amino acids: CAISLAGGPRGETQYF.